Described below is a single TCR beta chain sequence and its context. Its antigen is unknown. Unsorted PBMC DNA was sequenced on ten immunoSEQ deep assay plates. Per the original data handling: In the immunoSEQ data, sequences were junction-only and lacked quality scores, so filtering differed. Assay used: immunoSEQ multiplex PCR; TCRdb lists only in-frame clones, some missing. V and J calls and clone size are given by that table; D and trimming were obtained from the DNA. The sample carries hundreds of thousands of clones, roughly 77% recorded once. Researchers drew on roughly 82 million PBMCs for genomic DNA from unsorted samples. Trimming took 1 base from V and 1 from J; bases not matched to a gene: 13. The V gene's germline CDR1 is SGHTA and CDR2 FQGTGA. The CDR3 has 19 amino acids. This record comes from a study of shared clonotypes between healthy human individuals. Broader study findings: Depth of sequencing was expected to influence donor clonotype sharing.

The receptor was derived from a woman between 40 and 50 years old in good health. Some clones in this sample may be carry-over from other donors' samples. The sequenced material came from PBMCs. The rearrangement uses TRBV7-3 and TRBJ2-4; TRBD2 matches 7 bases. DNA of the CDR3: TGTGCCAGCAGCTTAAAGTTGGGGGAGGGCCGTAGCGCCAAAAACATTCAGTACTTC. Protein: CASSLKLGEGRSAKNIQYF.